A selection of T cell receptor beta chains follows, all from one sample in a study of blood T cell repertoires in COVID-19. The repertoire was sequenced with immunoSEQ multiplex PCR; TCRdb's copy has only in-frame clones and lacks some. The table lists roughly 170,000 clones, 75% to 80% of them singletons. Material for sequencing was peripheral blood. The source of these receptors is a woman in her sixties or seventies with acute or convalescent COVID-19. CDR3s include the opening cysteine and the closing phenylalanine or tryptophan. The order of the fields is V gene, D gene, clone size, J gene, CDR3 DNA, CDR3 protein. The D gene is left open where the match is weak. Clone size appears in some rows only: once, few, many, or a class for an expanded clone.

TRBV10-1	TRBD2	once	TRBJ2-1	TGCGCCAGCAGTGGTAGCGGGGGCTCCTACAATGAGCAGTTCTTC	CASSGSGGSYNEQFF
TRBV6-5	-	-	TRBJ2-7	TGTGCCAGCAGGGGCGTCGCCTACGAGCAGTACTTC	CASRGVAYEQYF
TRBV5-4	-	-	TRBJ1-2	TGTGCCAGCAGCTTGATGTGGAGGGATGGCTACACCTTC	CASSLMWRDGYTF
TRBV5-1	TRBD2	-	TRBJ2-5	TGCGCCAGCAGCGGTACCGGGACTAGCGGCCACTTC	CASSGTGTSGHF
TRBV7-2	-	-	TRBJ1-3	TGTGCCAGCAGCCCCCGGGCAGGGGCTGGAAACACCATATATTTT	CASSPRAGAGNTIYF
TRBV20-1	-	once	TRBJ2-7	TGCAGTGCTAGTGGGGACGGGGGAACCTACGAGCAGTACTTC	CSASGDGGTYEQYF
TRBV12-2	-	few	TRBJ2-3	TGTGCAAGTCGCCCTGAGACTGGGACTAGCACAGATACGCAGTATTTT	CASRPETGTSTDTQYF
TRBV6-1	TRBD1	-	TRBJ2-7	TGTGCCAGCAGTGAAGTTGCAGGGGGCAGGTCCTACGAGCAGTACTTC	CASSEVAGGRSYEQYF
TRBV10-3	TRBD1	-	TRBJ1-1	TGTGCCATCAGTGCACCGGGACAGGGTTTCACTGAAGCTTTCTTT	CAISAPGQGFTEAFF
TRBV30	-	few	TRBJ1-1	TGTGCCTGGAGTCCACAAATCTTGGTGGCTGAAGCTTTCTTT	CAWSPQILVAEAFF
TRBV5-1	TRBD2	-	TRBJ2-2	TGCGCCAGCAGCTTGGCGGGGACTAGCGGAGCAAACGGGGAGCTGTTTTTT	CASSLAGTSGANGELFF
TRBV5-4	-	-	TRBJ1-1	TGTGCCAGCAGCCCCCGCACAGGTGAGAGGGCTTTCTTT	CASSPRTGERAFF
TRBV5-1	TRBD2	-	TRBJ2-7	TGCGCCAGCAGCTGGGGGACTAGCGGGAGGTACGAGCAGTACTTC	CASSWGTSGRYEQYF
TRBV12-3/TRBV12-4	-	-	TRBJ1-2	TGTGCCAGCAGCTCAGTCCAAGAGGGAGGCTACACCTTC	CASSSVQEGGYTF
TRBV29-1	TRBD2	few	TRBJ2-3	TGCAGCCTACGGGGGGTTCTGGGGCCGAGCACAGATACGCAGTATTTT	CSLRGVLGPSTDTQYF
TRBV7-9	TRBD2	-	TRBJ2-1	TGTGCCAGCAGCTTCGGGACTAGCGGGAGTAATGAGCAGTTCTTC	CASSFGTSGSNEQFF
TRBV29-1	TRBD2	-	TRBJ2-1	TGCAGCGTTGAAGATAATGTACGGGGGGTTGGTTCCAATGAGCAGTTCTTC	CSVEDNVRGVGSNEQFF
TRBV5-8	TRBD2	-	TRBJ2-3	TGTGCCAGCAGCTCCCTTCGAGGGACTAGCAGCACAGATACGCAGTATTTT	CASSSLRGTSSTDTQYF
TRBV6-6	TRBD2	-	TRBJ2-7	TGTGCCAGCAGTGTCGGGCGGGAGGGCCTATCTGGCGAGCAGTACTTC	CASSVGREGLSGEQYF
TRBV7-2	-	-	TRBJ1-4	TGTGCCAGCAGCTTTGGGTCGCGGAATGAAAAACTGTTTTTT	CASSFGSRNEKLFF